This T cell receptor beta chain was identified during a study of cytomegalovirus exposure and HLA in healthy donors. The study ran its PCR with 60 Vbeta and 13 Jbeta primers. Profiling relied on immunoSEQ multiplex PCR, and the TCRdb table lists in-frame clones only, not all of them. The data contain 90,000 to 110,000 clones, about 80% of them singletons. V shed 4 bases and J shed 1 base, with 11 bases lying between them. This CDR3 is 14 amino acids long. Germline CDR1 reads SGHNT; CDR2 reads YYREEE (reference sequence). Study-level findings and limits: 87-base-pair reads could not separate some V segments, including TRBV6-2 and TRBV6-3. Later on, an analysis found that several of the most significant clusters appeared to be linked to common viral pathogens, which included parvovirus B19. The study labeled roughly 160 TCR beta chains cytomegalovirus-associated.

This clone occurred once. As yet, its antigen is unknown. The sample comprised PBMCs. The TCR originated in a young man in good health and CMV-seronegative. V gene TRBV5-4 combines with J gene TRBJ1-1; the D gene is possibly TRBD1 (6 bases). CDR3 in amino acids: CASSRGGQNTEAFF. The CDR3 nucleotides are TGTGCCAGCAGCCGCGGGGGACAGAACACTGAAGCTTTCTTT. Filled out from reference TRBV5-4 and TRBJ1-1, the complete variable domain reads ETGVTQSPTHLIKTRGQQVTLRCSSQSGHNTVSWYQQALGQGPQFIFQYYREEENGRGNFPPRFSGLQFPNYSSELNVNALELDDSALYLCASSRGGQNTEAFFGQGTRLTVV.